Below are 23 T cell receptor beta chains sequenced from a single sample in a study of beta chain features in type 1 diabetes. All of the isolated RNA was reverse transcribed, so expressed TCRB transcripts were sequenced. Generated by immunoSEQ multiplex PCR, the TCRdb table keeps only in-frame clones and is missing some. This sample has more than 150,000 clones, with roughly 11% found just once. Sequenced input: central memory CD4+ T cells from blood. The receptors were gathered from a man aged 18 to 30 in good health.

By frequency in the sample, this clone is medium-sized. The rearrangement joins TRBV10-3 to TRBJ2-1; TRBD1 might be the D (5 bases). V was cut by 6 bases and J by 6 bases, with 15 bases left in between. The CDR3 is 14 residues long. The germline V gene encodes CDR1 ENHRY and CDR2 SYGVKD. The CDR3 here is CAIRDSSQGNEQFF. The CDR3 bases are TGTGCCATCAGGGATTCCAGCCAGGGCAATGAGCAGTTCTTC.

In this sample, this clone turned up a few times. V and J are TRBV9 and TRBJ2-2; D might be TRBD1 (6 bases). Germline V CDR1 and CDR2: SGDLS, YYNGEE. V lost 0 bases and J 6 bases, leaving 9 bases between the germline ends. The CDR3 is 14 amino acids. CDR3 protein: CASSVVGAPGELFF. The DNA of the CDR3 is TGTGCCAGCAGCGTAGTGGGGGCCCCCGGGGAGCTGTTTTTT.

In this sample, this clone turned up a few times. V usage is TRBV7-2 and J usage is TRBJ1-5; no firm D call. Germline lookup yields CDR1 SGHTA and CDR2 FQGNSA. Trimming removed 5 bases from V and 4 bases from J, with 9 bases in between. The CDR3 is 13 amino acids. The chain's CDR3 is CASSERRNQPQHF. The DNA of the CDR3 is TGTGCCAGCAGCGAACGGAGGAATCAGCCCCAGCATTTT.

The gene calls are TRBV5-4 and TRBJ2-2, with D possibly being TRBD1 (5 bases). Trimming left V 4 bases short and J 2 bases short, with 15 bases between. Germline V gene lookup returns CDR1 SGHNT and CDR2 YYREEE (reference sequence). The CDR3 loop spans 16 amino acids. The CDR3 is CASSPRAGKNTGELFF. CDR3 coding DNA: TGTGCCAGCAGCCCCCGGGCAGGGAAAAACACCGGGGAGCTGTTTTTT.

This clone turned up a few times. This rearrangement joins TRBV29-1 to TRBJ2-6; D not certain. The CDR3 has 12 amino acids. Trimming shortened V by 4 bases and J by 5 bases, and 6 bases separated the two germline ends. Germline-derived CDR1 and CDR2 are SQVTM and ANQGSEA. The CDR3 sequence: CSVGARANVLTF. The CDR3 DNA is TGCAGCGTTGGGGCAAGGGCCAACGTCCTGACTTTC.

The chain has TRBV14 and TRBJ2-3; 7 bases are shared with TRBD2. The CDR3 has 16 amino acids. Germline V gene data show CDR1 as SGHDN and CDR2 as FVKESK. The V and J ends lost 5 bases and 0 bases, in that order; junction bases with no gene match: 8. The CDR3 loop is CASSKGSSGSTDTQYF. In nucleotides, the CDR3 is TGTGCCAGCAGCAAAGGGTCTAGCGGTAGCACAGATACGCAGTATTTT.

The CDR3 sequence: CAWSVRYIWDRVPNEQFF. CDR3 in DNA: TGTGCCTGGAGTGTAAGGTATATCTGGGACAGGGTGCCCAATGAGCAGTTCTTC. The rearrangement uses TRBV30 and TRBJ2-1, with 9 bases that match TRBD1. The CDR3 is 18 residues long. The ends lost 0 bases at V and 6 bases at J; junction bases unmatched: 15. Per germline, CDR1 GTSNPN and CDR2 SVGIG (reference sequence).

This clone was observed a handful of times. The chain joins TRBV28 to TRBJ1-5; D unclear. V shed 1 base and J shed 5 bases, with 6 bases lying between them. Germline CDR1 is MDHEN and CDR2 is SYDVKM. This CDR3 contains 13 residues. The CDR3, as DNA: TGTGCCAGCAGTTTATCGGCAGATCAGCCCCAGCATTTT. It is translated as CASSLSADQPQHF.

In its sample, this clone was seen a few times. The V gene is TRBV30, the J gene TRBJ1-1, with unresolved D. Germline V gene lookup returns CDR1 GTSNPN and CDR2 SVGIG (reference sequence). Trimming removed 2 bases from V and 4 bases from J, with 17 bases in between. The CDR3 covers 15 residues. The CDR3: CAWSRPGSPSTEAFF. DNA of the CDR3: TGTGCCTGGAGTAGACCGGGATCTCCGAGCACTGAAGCTTTCTTT.

This clone occurred a few times. The chain has TRBV14 and TRBJ1-1, with D uncertain. V gave up 0 bases and J gave up 1 base, with 3 bases separating them. The CDR3 is 13 residues long. CDR1 SGHDN and CDR2 FVKESK come from the germline V gene. Here the CDR3 DNA reads TGTGCCAGCAGCCAAGATACGAACACTGAAGCTTTCTTT. Protein sequence: CASSQDTNTEAFF.

The V call is TRBV7-2, the J call TRBJ2-2; 9 bases match TRBD1. This CDR3 is built from 14 residues. Germline loops: CDR1 SGHTA, CDR2 FQGNSA. Unmatched junction bases numbered 3, after V lost 3 bases and J lost 7 bases. CDR3 in amino acids: CASSFRTGDGELFF. DNA for the CDR3: TGTGCCAGCAGCTTCCGGACAGGGGACGGGGAGCTGTTTTTT.

This clone was detected only a few times. DNA for the CDR3: TGCAGCGTACCAGGACGGACGACGAGCTCCTACAATGAGCAGTTCTTC. Protein: CSVPGRTTSSYNEQFF. The V call is TRBV29-1, the J call TRBJ2-1; D not certain. The CDR3 is 16 amino acids. Germline CDR1 is SQVTM and CDR2 is ANQGSEA. V was cut by 6 bases and J by 0 bases, with 18 bases left in between.

V gene TRBV5-1 combines with J gene TRBJ1-1; 7 positions match TRBD1. V lost 0 bases to trimming and J lost 4 bases; unmatched junction nucleotides: 3. This CDR3 has 14 amino acids. CDR1 is SGHRS, CDR2 YFSETQ, per germline. CDR3 protein: CASSLASGGTEAFF. The DNA of the CDR3 is TGCGCCAGCAGCTTGGCGTCAGGGGGCACTGAAGCTTTCTTT.

The V and J genes are TRBV10-3 and TRBJ1-1; 12 positions match TRBD1. The V gene end was trimmed by 5 bases and the J gene end by 5 bases; junction bases not matched to a gene: 9. The CDR3 consists of 16 residues. Germline V gene lookup returns CDR1 ENHRY and CDR2 SYGVKD. CDR3 amino acids: CAISPGTGGASTEAFF. The CDR3 DNA is TGTGCCATCAGTCCCGGGACAGGGGGCGCGAGTACTGAAGCTTTCTTT.

Only a few counts were recorded for this clone. The V gene is TRBV7-2, the J gene TRBJ1-2; maybe TRBD1 (5 bases). The germline gives CDR1 SGHTA, CDR2 FQGNSA. V was clipped by 4 bases and J by 7 bases, with 16 bases between them. This CDR3 is built from 14 residues. This CDR3 reads CASSYPAGKAGYTF. The CDR3 DNA reads as TGTGCCAGCAGCTACCCCGCAGGGAAGGCTGGCTACACCTTC.

V usage is TRBV14 and J usage is TRBJ1-1, with D tentatively TRBD1 (5 bases). Germline V gives CDR1 SGHDN, CDR2 FVKESK. Trimming took 2 bases from V and 1 from J, leaving 8 bases between them. The CDR3 is 14 residues long. The CDR3 protein is CASSQNTGNTEAFF. The CDR3 region has the DNA TGTGCCAGCAGCCAAAATACAGGGAACACTGAAGCTTTCTTT. The complete variable domain, with remaining parts taken from reference TRBV14 and TRBJ1-1, reads EAGVTQFPSHSVIEKGQTVTLRCDPISGHDNLYWYRRVMGKEIKFLLHFVKESKQDESGMPNNRFLAERTGGTYSTLKVQPAELEDSGVYFCASSQNTGNTEAFFGQGTRLTVV.

Note on this clone: Other DNA sequences in the sample encode the same CDR3. The genes are TRBV7-2 and TRBJ1-5; no clear D gene. Germline V gene data show CDR1 as SGHTA and CDR2 as FQGNSA. The CDR3 has 12 amino acids. V shed 1 base and J shed 6 bases, with 4 bases lying between them. CDR3 loop: CASSLVGQPQHF. In DNA form, the CDR3 reads TGTGCCAGCAGCTTAGTCGGTCAGCCCCAGCATTTT.

The chain is built from TRBV7-9 and TRBJ1-1, with no clear D. The germline V gene has CDR1 SEHNR and CDR2 FQNEAQ (reference sequence). The CDR3 consists of 13 residues. The germline V and J ends were trimmed by 5 bases and 0 bases, with 7 bases remaining between them. The CDR3: CASSALMNTEAFF. For the CDR3, the DNA is TGTGCCAGCAGCGCCCTTATGAACACTGAAGCTTTCTTT.

The V call is TRBV7-9, the J call TRBJ1-1; the D gene is possibly TRBD1 (6 bases). Germline loops: CDR1 SEHNR, CDR2 FQNEAQ (reference sequence). The CDR3 extends over 15 amino acids. The ends were cut back, 6 bases at V and 1 base at J, with 15 bases in the middle. CDR3 amino acids: CASSPPGQPNTEAFF. In DNA, the CDR3 is TGTGCCAGCAGTCCCCCTGGACAGCCGAACACTGAAGCTTTCTTT.

The V and J genes are TRBV23-1 and TRBJ2-1, with D maybe TRBD1 (5 bases). TRBV23-1 is classed as an ORF, of uncertain function. V was clipped by 1 base and J by 4 bases, with 8 bases between them. The CDR3 length is 14 residues. CDR3 loop: CASSQLGLYNEQFF. For the CDR3, the DNA is TGCGCCAGCAGTCAATTGGGGCTGTACAATGAGCAGTTCTTC.

This clone was detected only a few times. The chain employs TRBV14 and TRBJ2-2; possibly TRBD1 for D (6 bases). CDR3 size: 16 residues. V shed 3 bases and J shed 5 bases, with 16 bases lying between them. Germline CDR1 and CDR2: SGHDN and FVKESK. The CDR3 is CASSQFNRASTGELFF. CDR3 DNA sequence: TGTGCCAGCAGCCAGTTTAACAGGGCTTCTACCGGGGAGCTGTTTTTT.

This clone was seen a handful of times. The genes are TRBV4-3 and TRBJ2-1; possible D gene TRBD1, 5 bases. The germline V and J ends were trimmed by 0 bases and 4 bases, with 13 bases remaining between them. Germline CDR1 reads LGHNA; CDR2 reads YSLEER. The CDR3 has 16 amino acids. Here the CDR3 reads CASSQDKGQGYNEQFF. CDR3 nucleotide sequence: TGCGCCAGCAGCCAAGATAAGGGGCAGGGTTACAATGAGCAGTTCTTC.

The chain is built from TRBV5-6 and TRBJ1-1, with D uncertain. The CDR3 extends over 14 amino acids. V lost 3 bases, J lost 4 bases, and 13 bases lay in between. Germline V gene sequence: CDR1 SGHDT, CDR2 YYEEEE. The CDR3 sequence: CASSWRRPRTEAFF. For the CDR3, the DNA is TGTGCCAGCAGCTGGAGACGCCCGCGCACTGAAGCTTTCTTT.